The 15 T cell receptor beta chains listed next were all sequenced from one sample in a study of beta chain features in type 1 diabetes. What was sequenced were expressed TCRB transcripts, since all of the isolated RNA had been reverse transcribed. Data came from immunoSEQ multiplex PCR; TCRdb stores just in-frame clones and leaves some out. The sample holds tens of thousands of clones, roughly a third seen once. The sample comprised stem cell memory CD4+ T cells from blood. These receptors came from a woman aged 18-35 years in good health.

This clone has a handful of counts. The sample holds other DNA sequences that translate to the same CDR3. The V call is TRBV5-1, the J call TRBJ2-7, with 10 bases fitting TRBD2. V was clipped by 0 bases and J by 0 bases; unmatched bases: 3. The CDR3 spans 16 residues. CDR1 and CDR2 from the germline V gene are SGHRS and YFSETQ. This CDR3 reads CASSLAASGSSYEQYF. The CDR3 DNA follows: TGCGCCAGCAGCTTGGCGGCTAGCGGGAGCTCCTACGAGCAGTACTTC.

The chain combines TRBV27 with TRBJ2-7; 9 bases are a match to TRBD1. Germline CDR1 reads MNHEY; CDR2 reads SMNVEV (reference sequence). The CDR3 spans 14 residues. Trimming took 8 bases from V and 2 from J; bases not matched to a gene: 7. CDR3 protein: CASGTGGHPYEQYF. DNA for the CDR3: TGTGCCAGCGGAACAGGGGGCCATCCCTACGAGCAGTACTTC.

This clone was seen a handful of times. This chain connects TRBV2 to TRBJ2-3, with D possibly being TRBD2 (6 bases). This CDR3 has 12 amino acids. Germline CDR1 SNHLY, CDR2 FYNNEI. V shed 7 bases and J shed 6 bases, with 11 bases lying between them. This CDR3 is CASNPGRDTQYF. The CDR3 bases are TGTGCCAGCAATCCAGGGAGGGATACGCAGTATTTT.

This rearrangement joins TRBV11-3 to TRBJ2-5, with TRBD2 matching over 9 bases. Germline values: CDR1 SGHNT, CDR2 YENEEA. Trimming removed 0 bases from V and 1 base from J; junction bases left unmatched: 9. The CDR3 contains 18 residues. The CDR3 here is CASSLDPLAGTFQETQYF. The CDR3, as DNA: TGTGCCAGCAGCTTAGATCCACTAGCGGGCACATTCCAAGAGACCCAGTACTTC.

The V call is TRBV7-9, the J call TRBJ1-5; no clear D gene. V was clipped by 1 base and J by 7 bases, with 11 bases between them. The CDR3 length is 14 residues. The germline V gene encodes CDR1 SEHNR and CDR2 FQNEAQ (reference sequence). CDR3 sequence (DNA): TGTGCCAGCAGCTTAGATCAAGGAGAACAGCCCCAGCATTTT. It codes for CASSLDQGEQPQHF.

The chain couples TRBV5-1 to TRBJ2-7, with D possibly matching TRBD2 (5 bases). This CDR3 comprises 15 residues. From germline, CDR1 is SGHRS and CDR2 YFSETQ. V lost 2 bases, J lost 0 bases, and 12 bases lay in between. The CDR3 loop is CASSFGIGASYEQYF. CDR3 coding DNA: TGCGCCAGCAGCTTCGGGATCGGTGCCTCCTACGAGCAGTACTTC.

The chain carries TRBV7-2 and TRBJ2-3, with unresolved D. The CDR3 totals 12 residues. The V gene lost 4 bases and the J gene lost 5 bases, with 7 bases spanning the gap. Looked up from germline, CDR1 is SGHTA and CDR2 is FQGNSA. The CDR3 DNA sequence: TGTGCCAGCAGCTCAACAGAAGATACGCAGTATTTT. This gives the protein CASSSTEDTQYF.

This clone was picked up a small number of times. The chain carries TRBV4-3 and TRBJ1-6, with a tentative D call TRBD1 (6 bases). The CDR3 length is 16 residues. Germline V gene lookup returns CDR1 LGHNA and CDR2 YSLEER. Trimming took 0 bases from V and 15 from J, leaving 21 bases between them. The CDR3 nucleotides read TGCGCCAGCAGCCAAGACCGTGCAGGGGACCTTTTCCACCTCCACTTT. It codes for CASSQDRAGDLFHLHF.

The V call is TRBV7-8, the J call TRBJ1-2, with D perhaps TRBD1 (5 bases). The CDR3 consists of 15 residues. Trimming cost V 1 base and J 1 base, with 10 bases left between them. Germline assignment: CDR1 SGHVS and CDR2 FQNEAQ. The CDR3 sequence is CASSLGQGGNYGYTF. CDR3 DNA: TGTGCCAGCAGCTTAGGGCAGGGTGGTAACTATGGCTACACCTTC. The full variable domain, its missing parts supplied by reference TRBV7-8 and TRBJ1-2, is GAGVSQSPRYKVAKRGQDVALRCDPISGHVSLFWYQQALGQGPEFLTYFQNEAQLDKSGLPSDRFFAERPEGSVSTLKIQRTQQEDSAVYLCASSLGQGGNYGYTFGSGTRLTVV.

CDR3: CASALILASSYNEQFF. For the CDR3, the DNA is TGTGCTAGTGCCTTAATACTCGCAAGCTCCTACAATGAGCAGTTCTTC. The chain carries TRBV12-5 and TRBJ2-1; D not certain. Trimming stripped 7 bases from V and 0 bases from J, with 16 bases between. The V gene's germline CDR1 is LGHNT and CDR2 FRNRAP. This CDR3 has 16 amino acids.

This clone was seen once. CDR3 protein: CASSPKDTANYGYTF. The DNA of the CDR3 is TGTGCCAGCAGCCCGAAGGACACTGCTAACTATGGCTACACCTTC. The chain carries TRBV4-2 and TRBJ1-2; tentative D call: TRBD1 (5 bases). The length of the CDR3 is 15 residues. The ends were cut back, 4 bases at V and 0 bases at J, with 12 bases in the middle. Germline assignment: CDR1 LGHNA and CDR2 YNFKEQ.

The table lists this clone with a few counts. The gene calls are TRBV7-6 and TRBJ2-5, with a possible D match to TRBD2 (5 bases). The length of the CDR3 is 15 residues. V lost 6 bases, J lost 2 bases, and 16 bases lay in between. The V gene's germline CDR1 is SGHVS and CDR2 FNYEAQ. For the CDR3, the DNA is TGTGCCAGCAGTACCCTGGGAGACTTACAAGAGACCCAGTACTTC. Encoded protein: CASSTLGDLQETQYF.

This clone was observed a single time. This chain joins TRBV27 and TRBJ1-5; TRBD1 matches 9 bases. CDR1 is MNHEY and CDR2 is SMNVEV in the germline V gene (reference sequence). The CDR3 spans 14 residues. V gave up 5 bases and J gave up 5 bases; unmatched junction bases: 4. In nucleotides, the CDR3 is TGTGCCAGCAGTCAGGACAGGGGACATCAGCCCCAGCATTTT. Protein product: CASSQDRGHQPQHF.

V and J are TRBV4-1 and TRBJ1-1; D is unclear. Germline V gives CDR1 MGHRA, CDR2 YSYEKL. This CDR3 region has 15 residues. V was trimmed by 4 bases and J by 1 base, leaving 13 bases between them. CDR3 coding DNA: TGCGCCAGCAGCCCTAGATCCCTGGGGAACACTGAAGCTTTCTTT. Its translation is CASSPRSLGNTEAFF.

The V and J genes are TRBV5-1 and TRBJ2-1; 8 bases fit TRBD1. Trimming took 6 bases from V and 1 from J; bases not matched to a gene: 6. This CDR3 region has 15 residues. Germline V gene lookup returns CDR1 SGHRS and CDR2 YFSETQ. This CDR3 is CASTQNRGSYNEQFF. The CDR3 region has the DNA TGCGCCAGCACCCAAAACAGGGGGTCCTACAATGAGCAGTTCTTC.